This T cell receptor (beta chain) was documented in a study of shared clonotypes between healthy human individuals. Study overall: Per donor, three plates held CD4 naive cells, three held CD4 memory, two held CD8 naive and one held CD8 memory. Overall study results and limits: Non-shared clonotypes showed lower generation probabilities than clonotypes common to all four donors. Larger richness was generally estimated for naive than memory subsets.

Selected positively for CCR7 and CD45RO-negative, naive CD8 cells excluded terminally differentiated effector memory CD45RA+ cells. V dropped 5 bases and J dropped 5; count of bases not matched to a gene: 17. The CDR3 extends over 17 amino acids. The authors' processing: Filtering was not the same, since immunoSEQ gave junction-only sequences without quality scores. Clones were sequenced by immunoSEQ multiplex PCR, and TCRdb holds only the in-frame ones, with some missing. V, J and clone size derive from that table, while D and trimming were established from the DNA sequence. The sample records around 700,000 clones, roughly nine tenths being singletons. Worth noting for this clone: Its antigen is still unknown.

Sequenced input: naive CD8+ T cells sorted from blood. This sequence joins TRBV23-1 and TRBJ2-5; 7 nucleotides match TRBD1. TRBV23-1 is classed as an ORF, of uncertain function. This receptor was obtained from a man aged 30 to 45 in good health. The CDR3 DNA sequence: TGCGCCAGCAGTACCCCGGGACAGCAGGGGTCCCCGGAGACCCAGTACTTC. Amino acids: CASSTPGQQGSPETQYF.